A selection of T cell receptor beta chains follows, all from one sample in a study of T-cell reconstitution after alpha-beta-depleted transplantation in children. TCRdb itself ran the PCR reads through MiXCR, one entry per CDR3 protein. The sample lists 250,000 to 350,000 distinct CDR3 sequences, about a tenth occurring once. The sequenced sample was PBMCs from the stem cell graft donor, obtained from the stem cell graft. These receptors came from a human donor who donated a stem cell graft to a child with SCID. The CDR3 runs from the conserved cysteine through the conserved F or W. A D gene is named only where the DNA matches it firmly. Expanded clones get a size class; other rows say once, few or many, or leave the size out.

13,TRBD2,TRBJ2-1,many,TRBV27,TGTGCCAGCAGTCTTAGCGGGGGCAATGAGCAGTTCTTC,CASSLSGGNEQFF
15,.,TRBJ2-1,many,TRBV7-6,TGTGCCAGCAGCTCGACGGAGGGACATTATTATGAGCAGTTCTTC,CASSSTEGHYYEQFF
16,TRBD1,TRBJ1-2,few,TRBV20-1,TGCAGTGCTTCTCAGACAGGGGGATACGTTAACTATGGCTACACCTTC,CSASQTGGYVNYGYTF
12,.,TRBJ2-2,many,TRBV5-1,TGCGCCAGCAGCGTGGAGGGCGGGGAGCTGTTTTTT,CASSVEGGELFF
15,.,TRBJ1-1,few,TRBV7-3,TGTGCCAGCAGCTTAAGGGGGGAAACGAACACTGAAGCTTTCTTT,CASSLRGETNTEAFF
12,.,TRBJ1-2,few,TRBV4-1,TGCGCCAGCAGTTCTCAGCAATATGGCTACACCTTC,CASSSQQYGYTF
13,.,TRBJ2-5,.,TRBV5-1,TGCGCCAGCAGCGCCGGGATCGGAGAGACCCAGTACTTC,CASSAGIGETQYF
12,.,TRBJ1-1,many,TRBV12-3/TRBV12-4,TGTGCCAGCAGTTTAGTGGGTGTTGAAGCTTTCTTT,CASSLVGVEAFF
18,.,TRBJ2-1,many,TRBV21-1,TGTGCCAGCAGCAGAATGATGCGAGACAGGGACTCCTACAATGAGCAGTTCTTC,CASSRMMRDRDSYNEQFF
16,TRBD2,TRBJ2-1,few,TRBV5-1,TGCGCCAGCAGCTCCCCGGCTAGCGGGGGGGCCTCTGAGCAGTTCTTC,CASSSPASGGASEQFF
16,.,TRBJ2-7,.,TRBV5-1,TGCGCCAGCGGGGCCACTGCAGGCAGCAGAGGATACGAGCAGTACTTC,CASGATAGSRGYEQYF
12,.,TRBJ1-1,.,TRBV5-1,TGCGCCAGCAGAGAAGGGTTGCAAGAAGCTTTCTTT,CASREGLQEAFF
16,TRBD1,TRBJ1-3,many,TRBV5-1,TGCGCCAGCAGCTTGGATGGGACAGTCTCTGGAAACACCATATATTTT,CASSLDGTVSGNTIYF
12,.,TRBJ2-5,.,TRBV2,TGTGCCAGCAGTGGTATTTGGGAGACCCAGTACTTC,CASSGIWETQYF
13,.,TRBJ2-2,many,TRBV9,TGTGCCAGCAGCGTAGGGACATTGGGGGAGCTGTTTTTT,CASSVGTLGELFF
17,TRBD1,TRBJ2-1,few,TRBV9,TGTGCCAGCAGCGTCGATCCGGGACAGGGACTTAAGGGTGAGCAGTTCTTC,CASSVDPGQGLKGEQFF
14,.,TRBJ2-2,many,TRBV5-1,TGCGCCAGCAGCTTGGTTGGTCTCACCGGGGAGCTGTTTTTT,CASSLVGLTGELFF
12,.,TRBJ2-5,few,TRBV20-1,TGCAGTGCTGGAAAGAAACAAGAGACCCAGTACTTC,CSAGKKQETQYF
17,TRBD2,TRBJ2-1,few,TRBV7-2,TGTGCCAGCAGCCCCTTAGGCGGGGGAATCTCCTACAATGAGCAGTTCTTC,CASSPLGGGISYNEQFF
15,.,TRBJ1-1,many,TRBV12-3/TRBV12-4,TGTGCCAGCAGTTTTGGGGTGGGGGGCATCGGTGAAGCTTTCTTT,CASSFGVGGIGEAFF
16,TRBD1,TRBJ1-6,many,TRBV19,TGTGCCAGTAGCTCCGGGACAGGGAGTGGAGCTTCACCCCTCCACTTT,CASSSGTGSGASPLHF
9,.,TRBJ1-1,.,TRBV6-4,TGTGCCAGCGGAGGGGAAGCTTTCTTT,CASGGEAFF
15,TRBD1,TRBJ2-3,many,TRBV5-1,TGCGCCACCCAAGGGACAGGGGGCGTTACAGATACGCAGTATTTT,CATQGTGGVTDTQYF
17,.,TRBJ1-6,few,TRBV3-1,TGTGCCAGCAGCCAAGATCGCTCCCCACTTTATAATTCACCCCTCCACTTT,CASSQDRSPLYNSPLHF
13,.,TRBJ1-2,many,TRBV6-5,TGTGCCAGCAGTTACTCTCTAAACTATGGCTACACCTTC,CASSYSLNYGYTF
13,.,TRBJ1-2,.,TRBV7-9,TGTGCCAGCAGCTTTAGGTCACGTGGTGGCTACACCTTC,CASSFRSRGGYTF
15,TRBD1,TRBJ1-2,.,TRBV2,TGTGCCAGCAGTGAAGAGGGGACAGGGTACTATGGCTACACCTTC,CASSEEGTGYYGYTF
14,.,TRBJ1-3,few,TRBV9,TGTGCCAGCAGCGTAGGGTTCCCTGGAAACACCATATATTTT,CASSVGFPGNTIYF
13,.,TRBJ2-5,.,TRBV20-1,TGCAGTGCGATGGATCAGGTTCGGGAGACCCAGTACTTC,CSAMDQVRETQYF
15,.,TRBJ1-6,few,TRBV12-3/TRBV12-4,TGTGCCAGCAGTGACATCGGGGCGGCTCATTCACCCCTCCACTTT,CASSDIGAAHSPLHF